What follows are 3 T cell receptor beta chains derived from one specimen sequenced in a study of shared clonotypes between healthy human individuals (dated by TCRdb to the early 2020s). CD8 naive samples consisted of CD45RO-negative cells that were positively selected for CCR7, yielding a CD45RA+CCR7+ population without TemRA cells. Library creation used the immunoSEQ multiplex PCR assay. The clones in this table, taken by TCRdb from immuneACCESS, are in-frame only. Not every clone is retained; where verified, under half of the shortfall comes from an unresolved V gene, and the cause of the rest is unknown. This sample lists hundreds of thousands of clones; roughly 98% were detected once. Less than 0.35% of the sample goes to the ten largest clones. The sequenced sample consisted of naive CD8+ T cells sorted from blood. The cell subset or site label here, explained by the study, means: CD45RA+CCR7+. The receptors were gathered from a man younger than 45 in good health.

The chain carries TRBV6-5 and TRBJ1-4, with D possibly matching TRBD1 (6 bases). CDR3 length equals 14 residues. V dropped 2 bases and J dropped 12 bases, with 16 bases sitting between them. CDR1 and CDR2 (germline): MNHEY, SVGAGI. The CDR3 region has the DNA TGTGCCAGCAGTTACGAGGCTGGGGAGGGGGAACTGTTTTTT. Residues: CASSYEAGEGELFF.

The chain couples TRBV29-1 to TRBJ2-7, with 12 bases lining up with TRBD2. The germline V gene encodes CDR1 SQVTM and CDR2 ANQGSEA. V shed 4 bases and J 3 bases; nucleotides not matched to a gene: 10. The CDR3 consists of 16 residues. The CDR3 spells CSVVWILAGGNYEQYF. In DNA form, the CDR3 reads TGCAGCGTTGTTTGGATACTAGCGGGAGGCAACTACGAGCAGTACTTC.

CDR3 sequence reads: CATKAEWPSDNEQFF. Here the CDR3 DNA reads TGTGCCACCAAGGCCGAGTGGCCCAGTGACAATGAGCAGTTCTTC. This chain connects TRBV10-3 to TRBJ2-1; D not certain. V lost 10 bases and J 5 bases, leaving 21 bases between the germline ends. Per germline, CDR1 ENHRY and CDR2 SYGVKD. This CDR3 comprises 15 residues.